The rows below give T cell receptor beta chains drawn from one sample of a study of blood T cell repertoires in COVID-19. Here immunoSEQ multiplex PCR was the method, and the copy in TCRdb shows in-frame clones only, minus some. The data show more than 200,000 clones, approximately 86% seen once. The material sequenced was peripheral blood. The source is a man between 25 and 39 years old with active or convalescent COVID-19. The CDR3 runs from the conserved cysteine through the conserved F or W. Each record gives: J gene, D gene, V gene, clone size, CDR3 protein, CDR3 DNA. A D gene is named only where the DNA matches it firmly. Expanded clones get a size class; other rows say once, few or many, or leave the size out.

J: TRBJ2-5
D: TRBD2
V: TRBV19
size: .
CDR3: CASSLTSGGVETQYF
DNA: TGTGCCAGTAGCCTAACTAGCGGGGGGGTAGAGACCCAGTACTTC

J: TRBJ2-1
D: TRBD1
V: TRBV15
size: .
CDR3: CATSRTGTGSHEQFF
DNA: TGTGCCACCAGCAGAACCGGGACAGGGTCTCATGAGCAGTTCTTC

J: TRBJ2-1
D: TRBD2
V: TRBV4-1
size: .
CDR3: CASSSRTSGALTTNVSYNEQFF
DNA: TGCGCCAGCAGCTCGAGGACTAGCGGCGCACTCACCACTAATGTATCCTACAATGAGCAGTTCTTC

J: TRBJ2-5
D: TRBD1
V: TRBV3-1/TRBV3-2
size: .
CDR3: CASSQYLDRGISGETQYF
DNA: TGTGCCAGCAGCCAATACTTGGACAGGGGGATTTCAGGAGAGACCCAGTACTTC

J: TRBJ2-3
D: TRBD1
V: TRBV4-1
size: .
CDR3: CASSQGGRGLWGKDRGQYF
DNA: TGCGCCAGCAGCCAAGGAGGCAGGGGGCTATGGGGAAAGGACAGGGGGCAGTATTTT

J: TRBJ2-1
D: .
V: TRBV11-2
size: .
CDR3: CASSPLAPEQNEQFF
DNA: TGTGCCAGCAGCCCCCTAGCGCCCGAACAAAATGAGCAGTTCTTC

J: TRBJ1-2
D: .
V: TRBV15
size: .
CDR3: CATSSPGQRALYGYTF
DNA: TGTGCCACCAGCAGTCCCGGACAGAGAGCTCTCTATGGCTACACCTTC

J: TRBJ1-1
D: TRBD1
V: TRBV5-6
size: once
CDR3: CASSLRARGVTEAFF
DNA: TGTGCCAGCAGCTTGAGGGCCAGGGGGGTAACTGAAGCTTTCTTT

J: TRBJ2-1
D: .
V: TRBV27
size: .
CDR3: CASSFSVYNEQFF
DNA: TGTGCCAGCAGTTTCTCGGTATACAATGAGCAGTTCTTC

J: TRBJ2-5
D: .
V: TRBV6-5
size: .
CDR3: CASRGGSGDQETQYF
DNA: TGTGCCAGCAGAGGAGGTTCGGGAGACCAAGAGACCCAGTACTTC

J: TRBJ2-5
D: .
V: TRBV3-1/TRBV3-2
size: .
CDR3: CASSQDSSPRETQYF
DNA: TGTGCCAGCAGCCAAGATTCAAGCCCCAGGGAGACCCAGTACTTC

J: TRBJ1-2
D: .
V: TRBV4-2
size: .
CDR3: CASSQVSRGHGYTF
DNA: TGTGCCAGCAGCCAAGTTTCCAGGGGCCATGGCTACACCTTC

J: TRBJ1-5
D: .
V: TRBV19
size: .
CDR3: CASSMYVNSNQPQHF
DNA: TGTGCCAGTAGTATGTATGTAAATAGCAATCAGCCCCAGCATTTT

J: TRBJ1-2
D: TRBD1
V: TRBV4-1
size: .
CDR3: CASSQATGVYGYTF
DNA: TGCGCCAGCAGCCAAGCAACAGGGGTCTATGGCTACACCTTC

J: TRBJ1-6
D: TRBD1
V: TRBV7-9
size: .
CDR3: CASRLQGDNSPLHF
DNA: TGTGCCAGCCGACTTCAGGGGGACAATTCACCCCTCCACTTT

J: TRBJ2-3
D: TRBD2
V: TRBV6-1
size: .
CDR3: CASSDPDLIAGGYTDTQYF
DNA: TGTGCCAGCAGTGACCCCGATCTGATAGCGGGGGGGTACACAGATACGCAGTATTTT

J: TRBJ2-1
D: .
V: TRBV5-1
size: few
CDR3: CASSLQGRYNEQFF
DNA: TGCGCCAGCAGCTTGCAGGGCAGGTACAATGAGCAGTTCTTC

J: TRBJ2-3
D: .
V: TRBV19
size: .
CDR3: CASSTLQGSTDTQYF
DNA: TGTGCCAGTAGTACCTTACAGGGTAGCACAGATACGCAGTATTTT

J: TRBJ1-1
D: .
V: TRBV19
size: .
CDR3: CASKVGQTEAFF
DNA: TGTGCCAGTAAGGTGGGGCAGACTGAAGCTTTCTTT

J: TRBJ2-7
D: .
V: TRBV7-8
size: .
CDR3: CASGLGGYEQYF
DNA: TGTGCCAGCGGGCTCGGTGGCTACGAGCAGTACTTC

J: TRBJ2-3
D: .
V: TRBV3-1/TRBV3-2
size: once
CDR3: CASSQILVSTDTQYF
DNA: TGTGCCAGCAGCCAAATACTAGTGAGCACAGATACGCAGTATTTT

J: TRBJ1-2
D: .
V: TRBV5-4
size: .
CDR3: CASGGEAVTNYGYTF
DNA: TGTGCCAGCGGGGGGGAAGCGGTTACTAACTATGGCTACACCTTC

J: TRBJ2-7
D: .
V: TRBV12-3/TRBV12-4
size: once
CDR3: CASSSGGAYEQYF
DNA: TGTGCCAGCAGTTCCGGGGGAGCCTACGAGCAGTACTTC

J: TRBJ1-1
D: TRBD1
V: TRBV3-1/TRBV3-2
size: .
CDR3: CASSQGSLAGGEGAEAFF
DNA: TGTGCCAGCAGCCAAGGATCGCTGGCAGGGGGTGAGGGGGCTGAAGCTTTCTTT

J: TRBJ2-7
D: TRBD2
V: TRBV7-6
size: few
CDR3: CASSLSLAGGYEQYF
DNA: TGTGCCAGCAGCTTATCACTAGCGGGGGGCTACGAGCAGTACTTC

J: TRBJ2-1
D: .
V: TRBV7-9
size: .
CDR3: CASSLGGFGDNEQFF
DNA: TGTGCCAGCAGCTTAGGAGGGTTTGGTGACAATGAGCAGTTCTTC

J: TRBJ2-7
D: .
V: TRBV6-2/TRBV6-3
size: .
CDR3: CASSYSHEQYF
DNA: TGTGCCAGCAGTTACAGCCACGAGCAGTACTTC

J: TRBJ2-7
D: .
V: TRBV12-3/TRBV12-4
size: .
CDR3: CASSAGRAYEQYF
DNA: TGTGCCAGCAGCGCCGGGCGGGCCTACGAGCAGTACTTC

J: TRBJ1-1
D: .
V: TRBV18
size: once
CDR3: CASSPSEGRGTEAFF
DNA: TGTGCCAGCTCACCAAGTGAGGGCCGGGGGACTGAAGCTTTCTTT

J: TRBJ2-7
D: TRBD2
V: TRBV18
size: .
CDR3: CASSPELAGLEQYF
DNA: TGTGCCAGCTCACCGGAACTAGCGGGGCTCGAGCAGTACTTC